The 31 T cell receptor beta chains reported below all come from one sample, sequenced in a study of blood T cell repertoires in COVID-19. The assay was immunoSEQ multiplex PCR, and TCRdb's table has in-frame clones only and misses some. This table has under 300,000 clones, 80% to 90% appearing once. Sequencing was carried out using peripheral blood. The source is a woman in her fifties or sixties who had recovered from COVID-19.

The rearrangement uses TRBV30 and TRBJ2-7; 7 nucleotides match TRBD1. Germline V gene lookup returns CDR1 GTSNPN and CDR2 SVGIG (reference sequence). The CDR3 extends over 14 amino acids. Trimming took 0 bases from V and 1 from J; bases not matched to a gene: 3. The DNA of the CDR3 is TGTGCCTGGAGTGTGGCAGGGGGATCCTACGAGCAGTACTTC. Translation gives CAWSVAGGSYEQYF.

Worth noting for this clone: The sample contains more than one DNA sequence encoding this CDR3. The CDR3 region has the DNA TGCGCCAGCAGCCAGGCCGGGACAGGGTACAACTATGGCTACACCTTC. Protein product: CASSQAGTGYNYGYTF. This chain connects TRBV4-3 to TRBJ1-2; the match to TRBD1 covers 9 bases. J lost 2 bases, V lost 3 bases, and 7 bases had no gene match. The CDR3 totals 16 residues. CDR1 is LGHNA and CDR2 is YSLEER in the germline V gene.

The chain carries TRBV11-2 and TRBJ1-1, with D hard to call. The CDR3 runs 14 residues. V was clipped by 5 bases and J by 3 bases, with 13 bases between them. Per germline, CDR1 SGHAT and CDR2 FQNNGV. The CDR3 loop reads CASSPGLGYTEAFF. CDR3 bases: TGTGCCAGCAGCCCGGGGTTAGGGTACACTGAAGCTTTCTTT.

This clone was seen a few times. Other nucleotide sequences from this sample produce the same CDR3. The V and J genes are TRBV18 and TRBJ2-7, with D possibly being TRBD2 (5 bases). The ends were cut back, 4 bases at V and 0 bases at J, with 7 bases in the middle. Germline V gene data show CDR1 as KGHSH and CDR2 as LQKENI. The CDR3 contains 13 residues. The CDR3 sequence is CASSRESSYEQYF. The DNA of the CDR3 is TGTGCCAGCTCACGGGAGAGCTCCTACGAGCAGTACTTC.

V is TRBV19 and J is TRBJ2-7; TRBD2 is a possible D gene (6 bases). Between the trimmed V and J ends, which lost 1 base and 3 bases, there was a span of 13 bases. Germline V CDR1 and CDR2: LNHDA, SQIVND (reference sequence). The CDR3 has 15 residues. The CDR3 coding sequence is TGTGCCAGTAGTATAGTCGGGGGTCGTGGCTACGAGCAGTACTTC. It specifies CASSIVGGRGYEQYF.

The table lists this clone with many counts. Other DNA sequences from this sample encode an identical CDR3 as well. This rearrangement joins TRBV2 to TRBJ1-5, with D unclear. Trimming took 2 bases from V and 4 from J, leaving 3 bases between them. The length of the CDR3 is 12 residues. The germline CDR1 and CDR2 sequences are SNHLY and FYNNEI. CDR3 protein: CASSEPNQPQHF. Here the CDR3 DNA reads TGTGCCAGCAGTGAACCTAATCAGCCCCAGCATTTT.

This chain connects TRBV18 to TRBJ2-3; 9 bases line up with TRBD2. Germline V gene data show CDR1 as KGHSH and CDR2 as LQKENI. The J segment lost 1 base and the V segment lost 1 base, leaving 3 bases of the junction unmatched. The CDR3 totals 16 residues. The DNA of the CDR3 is TGTGCCAGCTCACCACAAATAGCGGGGGGCACAGATACGCAGTATTTT. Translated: CASSPQIAGGTDTQYF.

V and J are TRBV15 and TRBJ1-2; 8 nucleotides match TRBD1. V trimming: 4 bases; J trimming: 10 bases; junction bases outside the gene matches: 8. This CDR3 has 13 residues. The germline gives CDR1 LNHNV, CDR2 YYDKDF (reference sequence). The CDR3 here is CATSTQTGDDYTF. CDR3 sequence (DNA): TGTGCCACCAGCACCCAGACAGGGGATGACTACACCTTC.

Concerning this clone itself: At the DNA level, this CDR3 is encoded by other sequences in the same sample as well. The CDR3, as DNA: TGTGCCAGCAGTTTGCAGTGGGAGACCCAGTACTTC. Translating it yields CASSLQWETQYF. The genes are TRBV28 and TRBJ2-5; D ambiguous. Germline CDR1 and CDR2: MDHEN and SYDVKM. Deletions cut 3 bases from V and 5 bases from J, with 7 bases between. The CDR3 has 12 amino acids.

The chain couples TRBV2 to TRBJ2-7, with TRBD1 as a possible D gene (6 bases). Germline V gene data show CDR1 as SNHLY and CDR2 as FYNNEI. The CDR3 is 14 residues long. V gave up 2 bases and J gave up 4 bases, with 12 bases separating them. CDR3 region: CASSELGTLYEQYF. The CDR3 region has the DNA TGTGCCAGCAGTGAACTCGGGACACTATACGAGCAGTACTTC.

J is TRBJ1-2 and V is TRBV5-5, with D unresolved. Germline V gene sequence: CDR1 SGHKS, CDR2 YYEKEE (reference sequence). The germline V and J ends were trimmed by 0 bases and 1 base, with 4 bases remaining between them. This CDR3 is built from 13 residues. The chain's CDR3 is CASSLDFNYGYTF. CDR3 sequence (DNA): TGTGCCAGCAGCTTGGACTTTAACTATGGCTACACCTTC.

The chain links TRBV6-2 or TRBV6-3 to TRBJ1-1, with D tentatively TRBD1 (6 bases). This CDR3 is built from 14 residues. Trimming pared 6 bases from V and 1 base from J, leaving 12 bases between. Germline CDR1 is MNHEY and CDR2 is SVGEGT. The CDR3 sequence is CASSSGQTNTEAFF. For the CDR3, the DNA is TGTGCCAGCAGCTCAGGACAGACGAACACTGAAGCTTTCTTT.

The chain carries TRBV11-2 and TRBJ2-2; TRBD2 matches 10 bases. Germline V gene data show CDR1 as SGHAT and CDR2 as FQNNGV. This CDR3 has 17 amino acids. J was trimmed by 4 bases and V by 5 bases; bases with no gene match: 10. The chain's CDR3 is CASSDILAGRATGELFF. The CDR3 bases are TGTGCCAGCAGCGACATACTAGCGGGAAGGGCCACCGGGGAGCTGTTTTTT.

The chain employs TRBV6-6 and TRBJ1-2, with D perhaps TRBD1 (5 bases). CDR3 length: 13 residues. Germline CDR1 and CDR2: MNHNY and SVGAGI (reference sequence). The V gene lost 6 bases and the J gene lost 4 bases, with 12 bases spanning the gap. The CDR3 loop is CASSLIDSYGYTF. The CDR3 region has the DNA TGTGCCAGCAGCCTTATTGACAGCTATGGCTACACCTTC.

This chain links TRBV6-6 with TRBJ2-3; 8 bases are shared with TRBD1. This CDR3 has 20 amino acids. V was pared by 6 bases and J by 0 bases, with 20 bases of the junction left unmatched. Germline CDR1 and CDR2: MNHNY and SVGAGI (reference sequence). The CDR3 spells CASSQDRVNGVKDSTDTQYF. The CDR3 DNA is TGTGCCAGCAGCCAGGACAGGGTGAACGGGGTAAAGGATAGCACAGATACGCAGTATTTT.

CDR3 sequence (DNA): TGTGCCAGCAGCTGGTCGGGGGGCACTGAAGCTTTCTTT. The encoded protein is CASSWSGGTEAFF. The chain is built from TRBV7-2 and TRBJ1-1, with D perhaps matching TRBD1 (5 bases). Trimming took 4 bases from V and 4 from J, leaving 10 bases between them. The V gene's germline CDR1 is SGHTA and CDR2 FQGNSA. This CDR3 has 13 residues. The whole variable domain, filled in from reference TRBV7-2 and TRBJ1-1, reads GAGVSQSPSNKVTEKGKDVELRCDPISGHTALYWYRQSLGQGLEFLIYFQGNSAPDKSGLPSDRFSAERTGGSVSTLTIQRTQQEDSAVYLCASSWSGGTEAFFGQGTRLTVV.

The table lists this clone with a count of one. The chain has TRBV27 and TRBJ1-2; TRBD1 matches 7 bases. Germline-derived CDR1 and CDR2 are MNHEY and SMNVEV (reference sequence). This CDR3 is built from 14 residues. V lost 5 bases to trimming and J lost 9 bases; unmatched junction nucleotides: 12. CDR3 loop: CASSATGTEDRYTF. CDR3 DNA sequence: TGTGCCAGCAGTGCCACCGGGACAGAGGATCGCTACACCTTC.

CDR3 sequence: CASSSPGTVGETQYF. The CDR3 bases are TGTGCCAGCAGTTCTCCCGGGACAGTCGGAGAGACCCAGTACTTC. This rearrangement joins TRBV27 to TRBJ2-5, with 7 bases aligning to TRBD1. CDR1 is MNHEY, CDR2 SMNVEV, per germline (reference sequence). This CDR3 is built from 15 residues. With 4 bases clipped from V and 4 bases from J, the junction kept 9 bases outside the gene matches.

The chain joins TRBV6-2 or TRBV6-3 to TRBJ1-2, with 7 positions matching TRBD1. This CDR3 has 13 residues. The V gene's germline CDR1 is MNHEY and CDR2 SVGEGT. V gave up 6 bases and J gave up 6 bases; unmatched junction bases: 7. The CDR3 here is CASSLTGDDGYTF. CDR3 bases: TGTGCCAGCAGCCTCACAGGGGACGATGGCTACACCTTC.

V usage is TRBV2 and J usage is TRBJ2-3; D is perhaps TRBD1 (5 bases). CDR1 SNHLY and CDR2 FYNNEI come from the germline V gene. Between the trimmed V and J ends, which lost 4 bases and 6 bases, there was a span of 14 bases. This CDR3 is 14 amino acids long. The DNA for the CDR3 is TGTGCCAGCAGTGGACAGACCCAAGCTGATACGCAGTATTTT. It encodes CASSGQTQADTQYF.

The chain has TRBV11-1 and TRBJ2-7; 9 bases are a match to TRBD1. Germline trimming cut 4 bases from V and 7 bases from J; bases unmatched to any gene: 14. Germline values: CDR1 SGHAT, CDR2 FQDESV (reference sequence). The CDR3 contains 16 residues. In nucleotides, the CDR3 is TGTGCCAGCAGCTCGATACAGGGGGCATGGGTTGGGGAGCAGTACTTC. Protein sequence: CASSSIQGAWVGEQYF.

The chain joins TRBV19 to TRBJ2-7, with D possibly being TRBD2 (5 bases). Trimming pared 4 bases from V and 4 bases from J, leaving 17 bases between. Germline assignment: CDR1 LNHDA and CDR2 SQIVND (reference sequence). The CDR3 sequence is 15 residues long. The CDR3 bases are TGTGCCAGTAGTAATGGGCTGGGCGGGTCTTACGAGCAGTACTTC. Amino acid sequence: CASSNGLGGSYEQYF.

Here the CDR3 DNA reads TGTGCCAGCAGTTCCGCGGACACCGGAGGGAAGCAGTACTTC. Its translation: CASSSADTGGKQYF. The J gene is TRBJ2-7, the V gene TRBV6-2 or TRBV6-3; D might be TRBD2 (6 bases). Germline assignment: CDR1 MNHEY and CDR2 SVGEGT. V lost 4 bases and J lost 8, with 18 bases in between. This CDR3 contains 14 residues.

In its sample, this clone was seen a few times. In DNA form, the CDR3 reads TGTGCCAGTAGTGACCCCGGGGGGAGCTTCTATGGCTACACCTTC. This translates into CASSDPGGSFYGYTF. This rearrangement joins TRBV19 to TRBJ1-2; possible D gene TRBD1, 5 bases. The ends were cut back, 5 bases at V and 4 bases at J, with 17 bases in the middle. The germline gives CDR1 LNHDA, CDR2 SQIVND (reference sequence). The CDR3 totals 15 residues.

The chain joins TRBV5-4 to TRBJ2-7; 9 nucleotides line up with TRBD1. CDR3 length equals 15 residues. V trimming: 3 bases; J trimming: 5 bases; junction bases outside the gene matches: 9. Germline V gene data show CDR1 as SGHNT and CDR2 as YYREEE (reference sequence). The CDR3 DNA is TGTGCCAGCAGCTCCCCCGGGACAGGGTGGCACGAGCAGTACTTC. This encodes CASSSPGTGWHEQYF. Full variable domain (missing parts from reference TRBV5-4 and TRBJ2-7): ETGVTQSPTHLIKTRGQQVTLRCSSQSGHNTVSWYQQALGQGPQFIFQYYREEENGRGNFPPRFSGLQFPNYSSELNVNALELDDSALYLCASSSPGTGWHEQYFGPGTRLTVT.

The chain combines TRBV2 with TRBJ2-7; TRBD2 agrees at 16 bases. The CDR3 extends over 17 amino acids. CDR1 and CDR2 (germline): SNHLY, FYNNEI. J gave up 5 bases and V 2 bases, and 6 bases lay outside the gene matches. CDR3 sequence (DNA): TGTGCCAGCAGTGAATGGGGACTAGCGGGGGGGCGTGACGAGCAGTACTTC. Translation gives CASSEWGLAGGRDEQYF.

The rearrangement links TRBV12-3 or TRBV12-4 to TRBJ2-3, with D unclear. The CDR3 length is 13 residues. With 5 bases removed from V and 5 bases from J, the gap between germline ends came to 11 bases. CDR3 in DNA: TGTGCCAGCAGTCCTAGGCCAAGAGATACGCAGTATTTT. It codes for CASSPRPRDTQYF.

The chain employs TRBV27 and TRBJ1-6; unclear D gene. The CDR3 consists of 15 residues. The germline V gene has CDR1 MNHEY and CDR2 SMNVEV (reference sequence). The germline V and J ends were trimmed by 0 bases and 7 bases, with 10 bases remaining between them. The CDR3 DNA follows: TGTGCCAGCAGTTTATCGGCCAGGATAAATTCACCCCTCCACTTT. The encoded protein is CASSLSARINSPLHF.

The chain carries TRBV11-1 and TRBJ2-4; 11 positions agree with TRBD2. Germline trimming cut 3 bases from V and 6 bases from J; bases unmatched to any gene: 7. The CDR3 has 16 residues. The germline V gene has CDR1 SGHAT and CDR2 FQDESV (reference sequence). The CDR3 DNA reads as TGTGCCAGCAGCTTTACAGGGACTAGCGGAACAAACATTCAGTACTTC. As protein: CASSFTGTSGTNIQYF.

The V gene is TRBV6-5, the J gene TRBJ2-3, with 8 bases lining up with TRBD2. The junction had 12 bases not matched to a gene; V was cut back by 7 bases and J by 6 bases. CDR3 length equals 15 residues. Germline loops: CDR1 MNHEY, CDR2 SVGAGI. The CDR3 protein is CASNGRAGGADTQYF. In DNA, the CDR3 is TGTGCCAGCAATGGGAGGGCGGGGGGAGCTGATACGCAGTATTTT.

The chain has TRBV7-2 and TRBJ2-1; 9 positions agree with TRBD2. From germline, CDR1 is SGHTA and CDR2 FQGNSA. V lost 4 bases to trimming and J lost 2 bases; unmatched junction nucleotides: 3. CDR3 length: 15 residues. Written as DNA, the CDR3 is TGTGCCAGCAGCTCTCTAGCGGGAACCTACAATGAGCAGTTCTTC. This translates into CASSSLAGTYNEQFF.